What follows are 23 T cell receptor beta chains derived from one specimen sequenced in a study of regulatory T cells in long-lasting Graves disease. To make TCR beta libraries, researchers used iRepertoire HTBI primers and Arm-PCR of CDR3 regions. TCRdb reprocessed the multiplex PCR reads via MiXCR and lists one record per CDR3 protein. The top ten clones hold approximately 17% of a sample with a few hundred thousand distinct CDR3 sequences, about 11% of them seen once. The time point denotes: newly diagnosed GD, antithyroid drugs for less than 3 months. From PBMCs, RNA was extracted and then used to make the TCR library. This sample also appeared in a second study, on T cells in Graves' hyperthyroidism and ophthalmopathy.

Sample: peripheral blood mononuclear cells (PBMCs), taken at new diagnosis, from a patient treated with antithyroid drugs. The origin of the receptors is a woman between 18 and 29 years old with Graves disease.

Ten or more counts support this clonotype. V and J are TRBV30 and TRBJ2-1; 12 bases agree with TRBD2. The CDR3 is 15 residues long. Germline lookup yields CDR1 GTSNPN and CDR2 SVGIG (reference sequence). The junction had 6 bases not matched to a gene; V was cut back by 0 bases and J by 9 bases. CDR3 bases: TGTGCCTGGAGTGTTAGGGTACTAGCGGGAGGTGAGCAGTTCTTC. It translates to CAWSVRVLAGGEQFF.

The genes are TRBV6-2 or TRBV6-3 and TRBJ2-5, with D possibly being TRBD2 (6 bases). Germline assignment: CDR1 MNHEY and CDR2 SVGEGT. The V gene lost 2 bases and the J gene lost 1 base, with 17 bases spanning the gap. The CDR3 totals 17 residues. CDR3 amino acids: CASSYGVGGGLQETQYF. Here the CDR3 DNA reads TGTGCCAGCAGTTACGGGGTTGGGGGAGGCCTCCAAGAGACCCAGTACTTC.

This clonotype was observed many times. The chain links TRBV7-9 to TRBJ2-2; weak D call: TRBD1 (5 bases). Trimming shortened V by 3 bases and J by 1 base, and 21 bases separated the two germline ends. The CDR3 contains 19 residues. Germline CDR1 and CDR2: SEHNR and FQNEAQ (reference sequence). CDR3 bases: TGTGCCAGCAGCTTCCCACAGGAAAATGTCGCAAGGAACACCGGGGAGCTGTTTTTT. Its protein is CASSFPQENVARNTGELFF.

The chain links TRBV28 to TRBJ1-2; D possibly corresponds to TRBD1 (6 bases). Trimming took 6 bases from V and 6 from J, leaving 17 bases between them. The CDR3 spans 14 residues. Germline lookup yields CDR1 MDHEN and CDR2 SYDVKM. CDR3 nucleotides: TGTGCCAGCAGCTCCCCAGGGGAGAAGAATGGCTACACCTTC. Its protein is CASSSPGEKNGYTF.

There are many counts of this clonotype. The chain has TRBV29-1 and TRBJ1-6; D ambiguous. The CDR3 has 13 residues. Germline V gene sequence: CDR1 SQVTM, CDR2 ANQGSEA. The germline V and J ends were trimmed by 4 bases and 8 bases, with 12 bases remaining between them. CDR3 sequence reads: CSVAPSRDSPLHF. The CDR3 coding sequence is TGCAGCGTTGCACCCTCCCGTGATTCACCCCTCCACTTT.

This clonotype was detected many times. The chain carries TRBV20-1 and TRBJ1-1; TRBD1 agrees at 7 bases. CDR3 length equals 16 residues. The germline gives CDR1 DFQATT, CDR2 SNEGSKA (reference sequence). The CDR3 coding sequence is TGCAGGCCTATCCCCGACAGGGTAGAAGACAGCACTGAAGCTTTCTTT. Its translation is CRPIPDRVEDSTEAFF.

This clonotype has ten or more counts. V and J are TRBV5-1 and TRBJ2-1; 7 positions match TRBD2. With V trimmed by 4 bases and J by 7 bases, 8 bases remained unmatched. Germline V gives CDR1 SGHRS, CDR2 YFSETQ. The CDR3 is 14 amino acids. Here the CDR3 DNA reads TGCGCCAGCAGCCGGGACTACCTGGGAAATGAGCAGTTCTTC. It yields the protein CASSRDYLGNEQFF.

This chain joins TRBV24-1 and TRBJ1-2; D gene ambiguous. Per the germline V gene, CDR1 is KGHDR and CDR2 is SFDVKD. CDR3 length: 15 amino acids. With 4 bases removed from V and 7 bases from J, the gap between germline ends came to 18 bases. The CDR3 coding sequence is TGTGCCACCAGTGACTCCAAGGACCCAAGGGCTGGCTACACCTTC. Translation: CATSDSKDPRAGYTF.

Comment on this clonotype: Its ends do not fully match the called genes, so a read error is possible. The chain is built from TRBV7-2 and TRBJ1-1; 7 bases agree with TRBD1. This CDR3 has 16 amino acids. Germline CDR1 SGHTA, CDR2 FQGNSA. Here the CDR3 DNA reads TGTGCCGGCAGCTTAGCACACCGGGACAGACACACTGAAGCTTTCTTT. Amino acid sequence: CAGSLAHRDRHTEAFF. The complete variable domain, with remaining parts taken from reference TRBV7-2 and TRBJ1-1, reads GAGVSQSPSNKVTEKGKDVELRCDPISGHTALYWYRQSLGQGLEFLIYFQGNSAPDKSGLPSDRFSAERTGGSVSTLTIQRTQQEDSAVYLCAGSLAHRDRHTEAFFGQGTRLTVV.

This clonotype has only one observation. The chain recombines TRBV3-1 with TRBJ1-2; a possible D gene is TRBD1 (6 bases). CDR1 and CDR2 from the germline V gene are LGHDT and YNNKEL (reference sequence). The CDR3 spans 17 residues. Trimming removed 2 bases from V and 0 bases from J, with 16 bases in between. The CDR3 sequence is CASSQTGANPTNYGYTF. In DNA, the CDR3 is TGTGCCAGCAGCCAAACGGGGGCCAACCCCACTAACTATGGCTACACCTTC. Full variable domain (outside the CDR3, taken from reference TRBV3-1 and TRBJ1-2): DTAVSQTPKYLVTQMGNDKSIKCEQNLGHDTMYWYKQDSKKFLKIMFSYNNKELIINETVPNRFSPKSPDKAHLNLHINSLELGDSAVYFCASSQTGANPTNYGYTFGSGTRLTVV.

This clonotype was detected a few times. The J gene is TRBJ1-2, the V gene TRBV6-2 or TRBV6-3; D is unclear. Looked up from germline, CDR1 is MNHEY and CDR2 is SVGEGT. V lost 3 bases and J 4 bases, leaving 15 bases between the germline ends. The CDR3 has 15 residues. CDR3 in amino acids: CASSYPDLIVYGYTF. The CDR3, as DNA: TGTGCCAGCAGTTATCCCGACTTGATAGTCTATGGCTACACCTTC.

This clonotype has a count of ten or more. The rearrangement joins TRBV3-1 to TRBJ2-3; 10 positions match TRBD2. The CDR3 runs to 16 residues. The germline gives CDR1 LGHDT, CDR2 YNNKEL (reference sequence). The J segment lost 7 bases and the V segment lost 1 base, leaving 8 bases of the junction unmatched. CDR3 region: CASSQAGASGGNTQYF. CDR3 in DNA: TGTGCCAGCAGCCAAGCGGGGGCTAGCGGGGGAAATACGCAGTATTTT.

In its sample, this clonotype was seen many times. In DNA form, the CDR3 reads TGTGCCAGCAGTTACTCGGGGACTAGCGGGGGGATTGGAACCTACGAGCAGTACTTC. It specifies CASSYSGTSGGIGTYEQYF. The chain uses TRBV6-2 or TRBV6-3 and TRBJ2-7; 15 nucleotides agree with TRBD2. Germline V gene data show CDR1 as MNHEY and CDR2 as SVGEGT. The junction had 8 bases not matched to a gene; V was cut back by 0 bases and J by 2 bases. This CDR3 comprises 19 residues.

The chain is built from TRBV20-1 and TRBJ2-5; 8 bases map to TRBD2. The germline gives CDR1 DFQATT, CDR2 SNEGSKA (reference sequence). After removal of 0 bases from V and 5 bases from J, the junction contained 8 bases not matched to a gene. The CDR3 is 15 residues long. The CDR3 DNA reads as TGCAGTGCTAGAGACCCGGCGGGGGGATTGGAGACCCAGTACTTC. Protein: CSARDPAGGLETQYF.

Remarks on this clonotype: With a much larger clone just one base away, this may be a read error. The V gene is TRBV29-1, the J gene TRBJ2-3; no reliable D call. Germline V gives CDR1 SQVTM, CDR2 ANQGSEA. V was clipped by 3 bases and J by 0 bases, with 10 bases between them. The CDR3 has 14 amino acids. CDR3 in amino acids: CSVDQATSTDTQYF. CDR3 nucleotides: TGCAGCGTTGATCAAGCGACTAGCACAGATACGCAGTATTTT.

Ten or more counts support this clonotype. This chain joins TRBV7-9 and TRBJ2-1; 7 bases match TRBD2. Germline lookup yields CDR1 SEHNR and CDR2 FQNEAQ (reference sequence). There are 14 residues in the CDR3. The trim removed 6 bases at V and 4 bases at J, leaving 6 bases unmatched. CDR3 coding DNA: TGTGCCAGCAGAGCGGGGATACTGTACAATGAGCAGTTCTTC. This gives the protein CASRAGILYNEQFF. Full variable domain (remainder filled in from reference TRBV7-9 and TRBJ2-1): DTGVSQNPRHKITKRGQNVTFRCDPISEHNRLYWYRQTLGQGPEFLTYFQNEAQLEKSRLLSDRFSAERPKGSFSTLEIQRTEQGDSAMYLCASRAGILYNEQFFGPGTRLTVL.

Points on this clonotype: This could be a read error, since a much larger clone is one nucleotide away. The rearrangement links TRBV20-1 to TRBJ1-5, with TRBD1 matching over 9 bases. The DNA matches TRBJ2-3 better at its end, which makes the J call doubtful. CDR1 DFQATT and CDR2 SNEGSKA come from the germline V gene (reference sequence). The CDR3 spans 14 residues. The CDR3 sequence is CSATGQGRSQPQYF. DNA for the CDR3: TGCAGTGCTACGGGACAGGGAAGGAGTCAGCCCCAGTATTTT.

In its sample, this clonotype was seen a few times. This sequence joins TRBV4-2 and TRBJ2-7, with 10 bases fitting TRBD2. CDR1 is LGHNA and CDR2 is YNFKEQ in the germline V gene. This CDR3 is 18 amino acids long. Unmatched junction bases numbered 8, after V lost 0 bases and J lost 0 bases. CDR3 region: CASSQEPSGSPSSYEQYF. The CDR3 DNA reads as TGTGCCAGCAGCCAAGAGCCTAGCGGGAGCCCAAGCTCCTACGAGCAGTACTTC.

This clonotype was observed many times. DNA for the CDR3: TGCGCCAGTTATCCCGGGGGCTCGGGCAATGAGCAGTTCTTC. It translates to CASYPGGSGNEQFF. V and J are TRBV5-1 and TRBJ2-1; D tentatively reads TRBD1 or TRBD2 (6 bases each). The CDR3 has 14 residues. The V end was cut by 8 bases, the J end by 6 bases, with 18 bases between. Germline V gene data show CDR1 as SGHRS and CDR2 as YFSETQ.

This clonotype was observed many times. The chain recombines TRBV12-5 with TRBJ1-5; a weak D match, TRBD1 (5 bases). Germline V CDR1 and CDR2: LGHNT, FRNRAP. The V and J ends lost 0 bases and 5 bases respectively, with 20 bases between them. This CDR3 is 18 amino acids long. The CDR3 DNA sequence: TGTGCTAGTGGTTTGGTACTCGGTTTCAGGGAGCAGCATCAGCCCCAGCATTTT. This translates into CASGLVLGFREQHQPQHF.

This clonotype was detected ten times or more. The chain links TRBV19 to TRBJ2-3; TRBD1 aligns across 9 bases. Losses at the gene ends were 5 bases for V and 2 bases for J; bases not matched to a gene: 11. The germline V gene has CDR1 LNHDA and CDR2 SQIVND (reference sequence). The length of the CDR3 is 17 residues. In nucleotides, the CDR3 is TGTGCCAGTAGTTCTTACTCCGGGACAGGGTTCACAGATACGCAGTATTTT. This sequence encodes CASSSYSGTGFTDTQYF.

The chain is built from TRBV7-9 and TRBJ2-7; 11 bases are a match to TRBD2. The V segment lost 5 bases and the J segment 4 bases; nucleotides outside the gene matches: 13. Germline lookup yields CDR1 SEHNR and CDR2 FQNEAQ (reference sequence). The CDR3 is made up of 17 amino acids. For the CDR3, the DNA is TGTGCCAGCAGCGACGCGGGACTAGCGGAACTCTTGTACGAGCAGTACTTC. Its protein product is CASSDAGLAELLYEQYF.

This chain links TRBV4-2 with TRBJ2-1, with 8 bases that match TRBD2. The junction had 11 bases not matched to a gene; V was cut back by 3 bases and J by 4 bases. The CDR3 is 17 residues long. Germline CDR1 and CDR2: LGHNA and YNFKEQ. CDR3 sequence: CASSHQLERGLYNEQFF. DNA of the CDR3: TGTGCCAGCAGCCACCAGCTCGAGCGGGGGCTATACAATGAGCAGTTCTTC.